A selection of T cell receptor beta chains follows, all from one sample in a study of blood T cell repertoires in COVID-19. Libraries were prepared by immunoSEQ multiplex PCR; TCRdb keeps only in-frame clonotypes and omits some of them. The sample has roughly 10,000 clones; roughly nine tenths are singletons. Material for sequencing was peripheral blood. The source is a man between 25 and 39 years old with active or convalescent COVID-19. CDR3s include the opening cysteine and the closing phenylalanine or tryptophan. A D gene is named only where the DNA matches it firmly. The size entry is marked missing in some rows and otherwise reads once, few, many or a size class.

abundance	v_gene	j_gene	d_gene	CDR3nt	CDR3aa
-	TRBV12-3/TRBV12-4	TRBJ2-2	-	TGTGCCAGCAATTACAGGGCGGGCGGGGAGCTGTTTTTT	CASNYRAGGELFF
-	TRBV7-9	TRBJ2-1	TRBD2	TGTGCCAGCAGCAAACACAGCGGGGGGGCCTATGAGCAGTTCTTC	CASSKHSGGAYEQFF
-	TRBV5-4	TRBJ2-5	TRBD2	TGTGCCAGCAGCTTGGGGCTAGCGGGTACCCAAGAGACCCAGTACTTC	CASSLGLAGTQETQYF
-	TRBV7-2	TRBJ2-1	TRBD2	TGTGCCAGCACTCGGTCTGCCGGGACTAACTCCTACAATGAGCAGTTCTTC	CASTRSAGTNSYNEQFF
-	TRBV2	TRBJ1-5	-	TGTGCCAGCGCCCGGGCGGGTAGCAATCAGCCCCAGCATTTT	CASARAGSNQPQHF
once	TRBV7-6	TRBJ2-3	TRBD2	TGTGCCAGCAGCTTAAACCCTGGACTAGCGGGGGGGCTTGACACAGATACGCAGTATTTT	CASSLNPGLAGGLDTDTQYF
-	TRBV15	TRBJ2-2	TRBD2	TGTGCCACCAGCAGAGGCGGTAGCGGGGGGGCCGGGGAGCTGTTTTTT	CATSRGGSGGAGELFF
-	TRBV6-2/TRBV6-3	TRBJ1-6	TRBD1	TGTGCCAGCAGTTACTTGGACAGGGTGGGCTCACCCCTCCACTTT	CASSYLDRVGSPLHF
few	TRBV4-1	TRBJ1-2	-	TGCGCCAGCAGCCCCCGTAGGTCGACAGAGTATGGCTACACCTTC	CASSPRRSTEYGYTF
-	TRBV9	TRBJ2-7	-	TGTGCCAGCAGCGCGGGAGCTGAATCTTACGAGCAGTACTTC	CASSAGAESYEQYF
medium-sized	TRBV9	TRBJ2-2	TRBD1	TGTGCCAGCAGCCGAGGGGGCTCGGGCACCGGGGAGCTGTTTTTT	CASSRGGSGTGELFF
-	TRBV19	TRBJ2-6	-	TGTGCCAGTACAGTTGGGGCCAACGTCCTGACTTTC	CASTVGANVLTF
-	TRBV29-1	TRBJ1-3	TRBD1	TGCAGCGCCTGGGACAGGGCGTATGGAAACACCATATATTTT	CSAWDRAYGNTIYF
-	TRBV24-1	TRBJ2-3	TRBD1	TGTGCCACCAGTGATCCGGGACAGTCTAGCACAGATACGCAGTATTTT	CATSDPGQSSTDTQYF